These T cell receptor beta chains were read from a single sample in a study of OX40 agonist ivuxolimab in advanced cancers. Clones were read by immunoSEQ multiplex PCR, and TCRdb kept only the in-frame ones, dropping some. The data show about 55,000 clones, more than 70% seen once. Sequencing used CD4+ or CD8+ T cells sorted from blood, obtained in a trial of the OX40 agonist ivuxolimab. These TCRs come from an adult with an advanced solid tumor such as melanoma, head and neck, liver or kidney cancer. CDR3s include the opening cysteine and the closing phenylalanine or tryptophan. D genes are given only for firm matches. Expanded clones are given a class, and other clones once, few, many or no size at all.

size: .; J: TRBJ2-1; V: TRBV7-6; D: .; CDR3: CASSLRAGVNEQFF; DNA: TGTGCCAGCAGCTTAAGGGCAGGGGTCAATGAGCAGTTCTTC
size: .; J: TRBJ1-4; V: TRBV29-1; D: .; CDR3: CSVVDSANEKLFF; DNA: TGCAGCGTTGTCGACAGCGCAAATGAAAAACTGTTTTTT
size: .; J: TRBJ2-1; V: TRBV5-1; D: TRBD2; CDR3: CASSLDGSGRYNEQFF; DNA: TGCGCCAGCAGCTTGGATGGTAGCGGGAGGTACAATGAGCAGTTCTTC
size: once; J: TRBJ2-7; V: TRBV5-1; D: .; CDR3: CASSLAWGSSYEQYF; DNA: TGCGCCAGCAGCTTGGCCTGGGGGAGCTCCTACGAGCAGTACTTC
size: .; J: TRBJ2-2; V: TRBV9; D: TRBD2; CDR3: CASSKSSGARTGELFF; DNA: TGTGCCAGCAGCAAAAGCAGCGGGGCCAGGACCGGGGAGCTGTTTTTT
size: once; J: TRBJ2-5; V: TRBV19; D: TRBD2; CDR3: CASSITGARTSGSRRETQYF; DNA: TGTGCCAGTAGTATAACCGGGGCGAGGACTAGCGGGAGTCGGCGAGAGACCCAGTACTTC
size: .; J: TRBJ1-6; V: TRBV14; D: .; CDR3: CASSRDSNSPLHF; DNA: TGTGCCAGCAGCCGAGACAGTAATTCACCCCTCCACTTT
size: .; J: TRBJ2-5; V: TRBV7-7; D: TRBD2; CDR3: CASSWGRTSEKETQYF; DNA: TGTGCCAGCAGCTGGGGCCGGACTAGCGAAAAAGAGACCCAGTACTTC
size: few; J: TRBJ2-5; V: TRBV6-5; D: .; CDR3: CASSTTGTTQETQYF; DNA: TGTGCCAGCAGTACCACCGGGACAACCCAAGAGACCCAGTACTTC
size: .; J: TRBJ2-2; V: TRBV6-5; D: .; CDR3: CAISTESNTGELFF; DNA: TGTGCCATCAGTACCGAATCTAACACCGGGGAGCTGTTTTTT
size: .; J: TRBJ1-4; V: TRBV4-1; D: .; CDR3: CASSQVHQSAATNEKLFF; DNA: TGCGCCAGCAGCCAAGTTCATCAATCAGCTGCAACTAATGAAAAACTGTTTTTT
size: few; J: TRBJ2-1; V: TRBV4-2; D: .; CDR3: CASSQVNPVREQFF; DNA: TGTGCCAGCAGCCAGGTCAACCCGGTTCGTGAGCAGTTCTTC
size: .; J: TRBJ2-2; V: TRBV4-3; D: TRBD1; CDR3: CASSQDEGAGLTNTGELFF; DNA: TGCGCCAGCAGCCAAGACGAGGGGGCTGGGCTAACGAACACCGGGGAGCTGTTTTTT
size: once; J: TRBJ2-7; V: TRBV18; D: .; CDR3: CASSPGGYEQYF; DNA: TGTGCCAGCTCACCAGGTGGCTACGAGCAGTACTTC
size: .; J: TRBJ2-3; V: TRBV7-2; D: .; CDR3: CASSLTASTDTQYF; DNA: TGTGCCAGCAGTTTAACCGCTAGCACAGATACGCAGTATTTT
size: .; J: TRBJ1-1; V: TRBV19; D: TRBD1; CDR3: CASSTTGNTEAFF; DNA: TGTGCCAGTAGTACGACAGGGAATACTGAAGCTTTCTTT
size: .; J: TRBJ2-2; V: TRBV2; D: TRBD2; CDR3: CASSEGGRGTGELFF; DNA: TGTGCCAGCAGTGAAGGCGGGAGAGGCACCGGGGAGCTGTTTTTT
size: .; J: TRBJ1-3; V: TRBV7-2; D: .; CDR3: CATSRGGLGNTIYF; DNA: TGTGCCACTTCGAGGGGAGGCCTTGGAAACACCATATATTTT
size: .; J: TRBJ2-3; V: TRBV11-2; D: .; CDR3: CASSTPGPPADTQYF; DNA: TGTGCCAGCAGCACGCCGGGACCCCCTGCGGATACGCAGTATTTT
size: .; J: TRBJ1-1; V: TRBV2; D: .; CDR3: CASSELDLIGTEAFF; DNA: TGTGCCAGCAGTGAACTTGACCTAATTGGGACTGAAGCTTTCTTT
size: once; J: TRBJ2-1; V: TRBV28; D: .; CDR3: CASSLMTGMNQLF; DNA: TGTGCCAGCAGTTTAATGACAGGCATGAACCAGCTCTTC
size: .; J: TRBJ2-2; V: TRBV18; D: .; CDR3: CASSPLRGTDTGELFF; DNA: TGTGCCAGCTCACCATTGAGGGGGACGGACACCGGGGAGCTGTTTTTT
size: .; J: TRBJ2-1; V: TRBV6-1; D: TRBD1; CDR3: CASSRQGADYNEQFF; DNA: TGTGCCAGCAGCAGGCAGGGGGCTGATTACAATGAGCAGTTCTTC
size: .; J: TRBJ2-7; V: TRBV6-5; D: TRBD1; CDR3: CASSWTGVRAEQYF; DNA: TGTGCCAGCAGTTGGACAGGGGTACGTGCCGAGCAGTACTTC
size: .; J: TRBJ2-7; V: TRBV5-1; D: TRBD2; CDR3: CASRSLAGGRDEQYF; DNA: TGCGCCAGCAGGAGCCTAGCGGGAGGGAGAGACGAGCAGTACTTC
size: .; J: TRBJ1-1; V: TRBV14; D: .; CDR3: CASSLMNTEAFF; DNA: TGTGCCAGCAGCCTTATGAACACTGAAGCTTTCTTT
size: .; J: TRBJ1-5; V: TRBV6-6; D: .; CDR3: CASSYGVGNQPQHF; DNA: TGTGCCAGCAGTTACGGGGTGGGGAATCAGCCCCAGCATTTT
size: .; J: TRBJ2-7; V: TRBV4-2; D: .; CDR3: CASSRNWRGANEQYF; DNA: TGTGCCAGCAGCCGAAATTGGAGGGGGGCCAACGAGCAGTACTTC
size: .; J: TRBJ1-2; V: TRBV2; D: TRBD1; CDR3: CASRRGQYYGYTF; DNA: TGTGCCAGCAGGAGGGGACAGTACTATGGCTACACCTTC
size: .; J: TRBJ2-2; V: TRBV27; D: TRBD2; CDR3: CASSLRPLASGTGELFF; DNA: TGTGCCAGCAGTTTACGGCCGTTGGCTAGCGGGACCGGGGAGCTGTTTTTT
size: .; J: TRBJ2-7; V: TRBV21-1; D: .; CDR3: CASSYDRGPTYEQYF; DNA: TGTGCCAGCAGTTACGACAGGGGCCCAACCTACGAGCAGTACTTC
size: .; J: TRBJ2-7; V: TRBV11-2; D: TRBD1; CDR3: CASSLVGGQGGAYEQYF; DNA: TGTGCCAGCAGCTTAGTTGGTGGACAGGGGGGGGCCTACGAGCAGTACTTC
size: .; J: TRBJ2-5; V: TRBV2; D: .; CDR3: CASSTNTVPGETQYF; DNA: TGTGCCAGCAGTACAAACACAGTCCCGGGGGAGACCCAGTACTTC
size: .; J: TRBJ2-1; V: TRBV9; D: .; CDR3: CASSAPLAEGFKGEQFF; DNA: TGTGCCAGCAGCGCCCCCTTGGCGGAGGGTTTTAAGGGTGAGCAGTTCTTC
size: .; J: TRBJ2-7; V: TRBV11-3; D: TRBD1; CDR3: CASSLADRVGYEQYF; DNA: TGTGCCAGCAGCTTAGCGGACAGGGTTGGGTACGAGCAGTACTTC
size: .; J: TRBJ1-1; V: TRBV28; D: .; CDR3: CASSLDPSGAFF; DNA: TGTGCCAGCAGTTTAGACCCGTCGGGAGCTTTCTTT
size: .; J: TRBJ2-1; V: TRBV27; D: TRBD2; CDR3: CASSLAGGLGEQFF; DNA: TGTGCCAGCAGTTTAGCGGGAGGGCTTGGGGAGCAGTTCTTC
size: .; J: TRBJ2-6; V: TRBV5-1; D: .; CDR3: CASEGGTGANVLTF; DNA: TGCGCCAGCGAGGGGGGCACTGGGGCCAACGTCCTGACTTTC
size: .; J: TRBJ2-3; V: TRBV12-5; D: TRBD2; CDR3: CASALSAGVTDTQYF; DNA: TGTGCTAGTGCACTTTCGGCGGGAGTGACAGATACGCAGTATTTT
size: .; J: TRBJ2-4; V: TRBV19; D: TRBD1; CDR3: CASSPTGLMGRAKNIQYF; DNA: TGTGCCAGTAGTCCGACAGGGCTTATGGGAAGAGCCAAAAACATTCAGTACTTC
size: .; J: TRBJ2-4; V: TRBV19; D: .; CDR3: CASNGGVAKNIQYF; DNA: TGTGCCAGTAACGGCGGGGTAGCCAAAAACATTCAGTACTTC
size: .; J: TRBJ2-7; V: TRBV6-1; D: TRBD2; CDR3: CASTGGASGRGQYF; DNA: TGTGCCAGCACCGGGGGCGCTAGCGGGAGAGGGCAGTACTTC
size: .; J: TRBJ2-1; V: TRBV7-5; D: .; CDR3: CVKLQGAPYNEQFF; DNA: TGTGTCAAATTACAGGGGGCTCCTTACAATGAGCAGTTCTTC
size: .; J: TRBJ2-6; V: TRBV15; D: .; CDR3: CATSSPLGAPGANVLTF; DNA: TGTGCCACCAGCAGCCCCCTGGGGGCCCCCGGGGCCAACGTCCTGACTTTC
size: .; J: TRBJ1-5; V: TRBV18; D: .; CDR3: CASSPPSSGKGNQPQHF; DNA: TGTGCCAGCTCACCACCGAGCTCAGGTAAAGGCAATCAGCCCCAGCATTTT
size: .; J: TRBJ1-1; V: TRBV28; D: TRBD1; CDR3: CASRSRDRWFREAFF; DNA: TGTGCCAGCAGATCCCGGGACAGGTGGTTTAGGGAAGCTTTCTTT
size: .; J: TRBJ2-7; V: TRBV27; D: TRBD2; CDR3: CASSFSGTSGSHEQYF; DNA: TGTGCCAGCAGTTTTTCCGGGACTAGCGGGAGCCACGAGCAGTACTTC
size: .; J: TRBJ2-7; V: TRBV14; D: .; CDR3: CASSHRGLANYEQYF; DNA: TGTGCCAGCAGCCACAGAGGGCTAGCGAATTACGAGCAGTACTTC
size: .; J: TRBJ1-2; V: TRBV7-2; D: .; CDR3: CASSPDIFGSCTF; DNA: TGTGCCAGCAGCCCGGACATCTTCGGGAGTTGCACCTTC
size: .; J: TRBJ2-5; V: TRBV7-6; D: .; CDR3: CASSLADGQETQYF; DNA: TGTGCCAGCAGCTTAGCGGACGGCCAAGAGACCCAGTACTTC
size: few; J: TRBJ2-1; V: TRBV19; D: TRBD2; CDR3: CASSIEASGSWHEQFF; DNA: TGTGCCAGTAGTATAGAAGCTAGCGGGAGTTGGCATGAGCAGTTCTTC
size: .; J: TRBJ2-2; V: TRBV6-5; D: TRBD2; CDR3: CASSFLTSGRPGELFF; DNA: TGTGCCAGCAGTTTCCTGACTAGCGGGAGGCCCGGGGAGCTGTTTTTT
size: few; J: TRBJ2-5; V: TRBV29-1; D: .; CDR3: CSVVLLRSFETQYF; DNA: TGCAGCGTTGTATTATTACGGTCTTTTGAGACCCAGTACTTC
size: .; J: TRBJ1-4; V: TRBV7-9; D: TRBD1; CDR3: CASSSTATGQGNEKLFF; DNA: TGTGCCAGCAGCTCCACCGCGACGGGACAGGGGAATGAAAAACTGTTTTTT
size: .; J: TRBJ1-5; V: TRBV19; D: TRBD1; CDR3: CATTETGTGNYQPQHF; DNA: TGTGCCACTACCGAAACGGGGACAGGCAATTATCAGCCCCAGCATTTT
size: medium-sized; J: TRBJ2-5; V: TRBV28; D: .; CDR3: CASSSPGAKTQYF; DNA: TGTGCCAGCAGTTCGCCTGGGGCAAAGACCCAGTACTTC
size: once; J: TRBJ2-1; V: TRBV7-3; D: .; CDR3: CASSFGPLNNEQFF; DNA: TGTGCCAGCAGCTTTGGGCCCCTAAACAATGAGCAGTTCTTC
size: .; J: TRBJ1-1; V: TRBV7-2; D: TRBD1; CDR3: CASSPYRGQTEAFF; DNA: TGTGCCAGCAGCCCCTACAGGGGGCAAACTGAAGCTTTCTTT